Described below is a single T cell receptor (beta chain) sequence and its context. The source of the sample is a study of read filtering for tumor transcriptome and immune sequencing. The library was built from roughly 400 ng RNA with molecular barcoded adaptors for alpha/delta and beta/gamma chains. TCRdb re-called the reads with MiXCR, one entry per CDR3 protein. Here the sample spans tens of thousands of distinct CDR3 sequences, 14% being singletons. V lost 5 bases to trimming and J lost 1 base, with 11 bases between them. The CDR3 is 13 amino acids. Germline V gene lookup returns CDR1 SQVTM and CDR2 ANQGSEA.

The rearrangement uses TRBV29-1 and TRBJ2-5, with TRBD2 as a possible D gene (6 bases). The sequence was obtained from a donor aged 40 or older with multiple myeloma. The sequenced material came from a population of CD138-negative cells sorted from bone marrow. DNA for the CDR3: TGCAGCGTTAAGCAGCGGGTCCAAGAGACCCAGTACTTC. This encodes CSVKQRVQETQYF.